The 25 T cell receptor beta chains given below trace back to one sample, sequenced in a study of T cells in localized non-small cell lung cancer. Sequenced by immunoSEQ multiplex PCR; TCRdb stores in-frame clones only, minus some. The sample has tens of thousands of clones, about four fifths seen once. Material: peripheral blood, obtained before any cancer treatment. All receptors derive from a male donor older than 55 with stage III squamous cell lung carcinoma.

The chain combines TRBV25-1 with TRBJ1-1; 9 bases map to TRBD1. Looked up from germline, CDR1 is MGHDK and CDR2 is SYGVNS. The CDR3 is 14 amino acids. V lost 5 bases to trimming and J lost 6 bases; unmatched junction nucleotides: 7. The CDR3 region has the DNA TGTGCCAGCAGTTCTACAGGGGGCATGGCTGAAGCTTTCTTT. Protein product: CASSSTGGMAEAFF.

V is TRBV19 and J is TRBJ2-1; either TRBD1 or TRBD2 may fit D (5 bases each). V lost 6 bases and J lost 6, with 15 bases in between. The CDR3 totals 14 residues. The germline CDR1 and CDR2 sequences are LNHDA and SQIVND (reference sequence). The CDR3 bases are TGTGCCAGTAGCACCGGGACGGTAGGCAATGAGCAGTTCTTC. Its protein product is CASSTGTVGNEQFF.

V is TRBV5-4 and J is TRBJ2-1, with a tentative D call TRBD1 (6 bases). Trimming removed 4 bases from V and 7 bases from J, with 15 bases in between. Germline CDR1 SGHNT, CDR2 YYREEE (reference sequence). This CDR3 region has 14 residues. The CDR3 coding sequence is TGTGCCAGCAGCCGCGAGGGGGTAGGGAATGAGCAGTTCTTC. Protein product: CASSREGVGNEQFF.

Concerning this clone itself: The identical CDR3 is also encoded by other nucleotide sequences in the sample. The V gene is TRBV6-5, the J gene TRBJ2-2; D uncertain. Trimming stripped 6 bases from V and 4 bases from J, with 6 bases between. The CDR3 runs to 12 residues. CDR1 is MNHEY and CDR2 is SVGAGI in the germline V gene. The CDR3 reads CASSSGTGELFF. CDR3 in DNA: TGTGCCAGCAGCTCAGGCACCGGGGAGCTGTTTTTT.

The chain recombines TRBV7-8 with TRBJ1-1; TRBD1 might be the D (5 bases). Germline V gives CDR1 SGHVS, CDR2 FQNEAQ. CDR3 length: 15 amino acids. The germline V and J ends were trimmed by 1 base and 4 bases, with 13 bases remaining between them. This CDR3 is CASSLGGGLGTEAFF. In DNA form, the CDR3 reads TGTGCCAGCAGCTTAGGTGGGGGATTGGGCACTGAAGCTTTCTTT.

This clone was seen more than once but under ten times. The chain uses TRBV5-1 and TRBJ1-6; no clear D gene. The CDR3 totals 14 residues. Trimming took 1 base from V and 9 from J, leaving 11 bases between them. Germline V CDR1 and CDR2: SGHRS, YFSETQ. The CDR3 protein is CASSLNGGLSPLHF. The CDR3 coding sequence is TGCGCCAGCAGCTTGAACGGAGGCCTTTCACCCCTCCACTTT.

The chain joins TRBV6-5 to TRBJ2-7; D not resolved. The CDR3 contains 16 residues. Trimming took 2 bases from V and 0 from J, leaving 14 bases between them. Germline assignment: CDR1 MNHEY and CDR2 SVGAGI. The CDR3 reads CASSYVSQKSSYEQYF. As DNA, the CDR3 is TGTGCCAGCAGTTACGTTTCACAGAAGAGCTCCTACGAGCAGTACTTC.

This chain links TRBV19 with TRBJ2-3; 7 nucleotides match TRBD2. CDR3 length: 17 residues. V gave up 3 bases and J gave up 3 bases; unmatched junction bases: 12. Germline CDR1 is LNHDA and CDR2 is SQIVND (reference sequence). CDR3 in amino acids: CASSIGRGGGRTDTQYF. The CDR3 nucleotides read TGTGCCAGTAGTATTGGGAGAGGCGGGGGTCGGACAGATACGCAGTATTTT.

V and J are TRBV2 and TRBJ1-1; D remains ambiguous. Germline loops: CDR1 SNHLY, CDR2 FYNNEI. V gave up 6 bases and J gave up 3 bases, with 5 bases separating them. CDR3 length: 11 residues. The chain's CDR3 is CASRGYTEAFF. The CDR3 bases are TGTGCCAGCAGAGGGTACACTGAAGCTTTCTTT.

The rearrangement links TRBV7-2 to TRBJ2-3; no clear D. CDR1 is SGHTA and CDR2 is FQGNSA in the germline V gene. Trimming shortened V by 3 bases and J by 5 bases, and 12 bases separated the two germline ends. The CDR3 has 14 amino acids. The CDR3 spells CASSFLGLGDTQYF. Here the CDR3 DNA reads TGTGCCAGCAGCTTTTTGGGCCTAGGAGATACGCAGTATTTT.

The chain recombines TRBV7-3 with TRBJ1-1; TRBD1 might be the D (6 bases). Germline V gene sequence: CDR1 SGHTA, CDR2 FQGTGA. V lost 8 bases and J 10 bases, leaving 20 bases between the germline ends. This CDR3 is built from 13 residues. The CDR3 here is CASSLKRGSGAFF. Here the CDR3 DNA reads TGTGCCAGCTCCCTTAAAAGGGGGTCGGGAGCTTTCTTT.

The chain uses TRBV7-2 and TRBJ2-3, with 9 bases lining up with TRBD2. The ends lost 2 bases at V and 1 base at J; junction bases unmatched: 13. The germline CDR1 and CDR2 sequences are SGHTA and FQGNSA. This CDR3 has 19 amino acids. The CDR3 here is CASSLIAGAGGARTDTQYF. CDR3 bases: TGTGCCAGCAGCTTAATAGCGGGGGCCGGAGGGGCACGCACAGATACGCAGTATTTT.

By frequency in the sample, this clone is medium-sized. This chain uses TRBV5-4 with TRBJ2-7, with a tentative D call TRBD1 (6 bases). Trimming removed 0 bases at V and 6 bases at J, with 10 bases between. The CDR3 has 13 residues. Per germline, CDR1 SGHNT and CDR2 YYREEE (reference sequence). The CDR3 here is CASSLDRVGEQYF. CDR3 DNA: TGTGCCAGCAGCTTGGACAGGGTAGGCGAGCAGTACTTC.

The CDR3 loop is CASSPALSGANVLTF. CDR3 nucleotides: TGTGCCAGCAGCCCCGCCTTGTCTGGGGCCAACGTCCTGACTTTC. The V call is TRBV7-6, the J call TRBJ2-6; D is undetermined. The germline CDR1 and CDR2 sequences are SGHVS and FNYEAQ. This CDR3 contains 15 residues. Trimming shortened V by 5 bases and J by 1 base, and 9 bases separated the two germline ends.

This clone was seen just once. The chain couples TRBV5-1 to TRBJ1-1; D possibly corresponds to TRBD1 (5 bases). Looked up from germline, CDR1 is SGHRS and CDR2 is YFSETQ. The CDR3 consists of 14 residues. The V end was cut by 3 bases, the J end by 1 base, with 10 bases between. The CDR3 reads CASSSGLQNTEAFF. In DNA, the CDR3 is TGCGCCAGCAGCTCGGGACTGCAGAACACTGAAGCTTTCTTT.

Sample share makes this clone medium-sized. The CDR3 DNA follows: TGTGCCAGCAGCTCCGGACAGGACATGAAGGCTGAAGCTTTCTTT. It yields the protein CASSSGQDMKAEAFF. The chain employs TRBV7-6 and TRBJ1-1; the match to TRBD1 covers 7 bases. The CDR3 runs to 15 residues. Germline trimming cut 4 bases from V and 6 bases from J; bases unmatched to any gene: 11. CDR1 is SGHVS, CDR2 FNYEAQ, per germline.

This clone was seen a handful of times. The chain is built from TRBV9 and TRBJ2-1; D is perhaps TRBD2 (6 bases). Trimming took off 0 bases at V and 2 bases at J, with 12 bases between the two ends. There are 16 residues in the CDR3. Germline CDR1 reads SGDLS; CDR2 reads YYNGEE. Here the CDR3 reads CASSVVGGPTYNEQFF. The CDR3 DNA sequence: TGTGCCAGCAGCGTAGTGGGAGGCCCCACCTACAATGAGCAGTTCTTC. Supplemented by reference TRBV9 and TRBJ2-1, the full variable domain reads DSGVTQTPKHLITATGQRVTLRCSPRSGDLSVYWYQQSLDQGLQFLIQYYNGEERAKGNILERFSAQQFPDLHSELNLSSLELGDSALYFCASSVVGGPTYNEQFFGPGTRLTVL.

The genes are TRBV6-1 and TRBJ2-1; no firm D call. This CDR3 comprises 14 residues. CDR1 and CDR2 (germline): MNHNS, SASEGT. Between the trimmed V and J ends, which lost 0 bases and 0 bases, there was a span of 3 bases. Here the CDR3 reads CASSEAISYNEQFF. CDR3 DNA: TGTGCCAGCAGTGAAGCTATCTCCTACAATGAGCAGTTCTTC.

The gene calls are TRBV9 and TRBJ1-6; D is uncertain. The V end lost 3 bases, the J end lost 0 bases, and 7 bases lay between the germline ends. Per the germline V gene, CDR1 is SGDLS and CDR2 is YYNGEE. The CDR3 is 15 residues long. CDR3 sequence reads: CASSGGSSYNSPLHF. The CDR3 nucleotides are TGTGCCAGCAGCGGTGGGAGCTCCTATAATTCACCCCTCCACTTT.

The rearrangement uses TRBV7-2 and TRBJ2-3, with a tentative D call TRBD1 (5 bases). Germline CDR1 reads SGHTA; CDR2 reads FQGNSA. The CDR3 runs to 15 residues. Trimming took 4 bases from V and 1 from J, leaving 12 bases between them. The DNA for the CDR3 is TGTGCCAGCAGCTCTCAGACCAGGGGCACAGATACGCAGTATTTT. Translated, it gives CASSSQTRGTDTQYF. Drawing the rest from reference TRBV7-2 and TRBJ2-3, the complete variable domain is GAGVSQSPSNKVTEKGKDVELRCDPISGHTALYWYRQSLGQGLEFLIYFQGNSAPDKSGLPSDRFSAERTGGSVSTLTIQRTQQEDSAVYLCASSSQTRGTDTQYFGPGTRLTVL.

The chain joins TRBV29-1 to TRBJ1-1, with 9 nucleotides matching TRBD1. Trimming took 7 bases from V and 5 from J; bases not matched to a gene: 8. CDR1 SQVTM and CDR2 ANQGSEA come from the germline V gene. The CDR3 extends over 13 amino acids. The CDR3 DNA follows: TGCAGCGGATCTCGGGGACAGGGTACTGAAGCTTTCTTT. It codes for CSGSRGQGTEAFF.

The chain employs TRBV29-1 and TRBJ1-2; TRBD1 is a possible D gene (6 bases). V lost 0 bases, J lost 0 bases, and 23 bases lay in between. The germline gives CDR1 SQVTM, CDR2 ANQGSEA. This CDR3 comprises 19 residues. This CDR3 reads CSVEERGMGGAGSNYGYTF. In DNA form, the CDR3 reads TGCAGCGTTGAAGAACGGGGGATGGGGGGCGCTGGGTCTAACTATGGCTACACCTTC.

The CDR3 here is CASSRGTGNGDTQYF. The CDR3 DNA is TGTGCCAGTAGTCGGGGGACAGGGAATGGAGATACGCAGTATTTT. The chain has TRBV19 and TRBJ2-3; 9 nucleotides align to TRBD1. The junction had 8 bases not matched to a gene; V was cut back by 5 bases and J by 5 bases. The CDR3 has 15 amino acids. Germline assignment: CDR1 LNHDA and CDR2 SQIVND (reference sequence).

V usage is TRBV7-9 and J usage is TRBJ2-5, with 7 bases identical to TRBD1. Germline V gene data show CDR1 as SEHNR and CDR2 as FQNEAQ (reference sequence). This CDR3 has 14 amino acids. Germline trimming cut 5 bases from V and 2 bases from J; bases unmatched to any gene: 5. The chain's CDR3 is CASSRWDSQETQYF. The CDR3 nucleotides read TGTGCCAGCAGCCGCTGGGACAGTCAAGAGACCCAGTACTTC.

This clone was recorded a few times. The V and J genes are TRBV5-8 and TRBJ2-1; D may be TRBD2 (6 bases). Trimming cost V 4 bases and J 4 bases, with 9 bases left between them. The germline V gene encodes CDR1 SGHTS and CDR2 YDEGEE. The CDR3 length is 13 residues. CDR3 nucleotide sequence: TGTGCCAGCAGCCAGGACTATTACAATGAGCAGTTCTTC. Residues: CASSQDYYNEQFF.